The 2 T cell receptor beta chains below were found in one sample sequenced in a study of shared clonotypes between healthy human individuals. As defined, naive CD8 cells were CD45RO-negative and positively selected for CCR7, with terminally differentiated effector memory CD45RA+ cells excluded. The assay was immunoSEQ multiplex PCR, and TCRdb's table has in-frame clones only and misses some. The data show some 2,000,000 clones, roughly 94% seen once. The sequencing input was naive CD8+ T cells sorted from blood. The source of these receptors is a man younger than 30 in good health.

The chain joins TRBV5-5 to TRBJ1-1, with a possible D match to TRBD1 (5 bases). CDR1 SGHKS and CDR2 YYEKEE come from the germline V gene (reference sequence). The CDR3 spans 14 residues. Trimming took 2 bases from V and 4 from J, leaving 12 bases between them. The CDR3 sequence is CASSFSYGGTEAFF. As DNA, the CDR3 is TGTGCCAGCAGCTTCTCTTATGGGGGCACTGAAGCTTTCTTT.

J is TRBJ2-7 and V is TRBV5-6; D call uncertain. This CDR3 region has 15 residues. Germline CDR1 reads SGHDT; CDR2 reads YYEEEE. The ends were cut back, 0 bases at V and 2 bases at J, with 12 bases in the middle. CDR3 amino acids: CASSLVLAPTYEQYF. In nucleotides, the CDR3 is TGTGCCAGCAGCTTGGTGTTAGCCCCTACCTACGAGCAGTACTTC.